This TCR beta chain was observed in a study of circulating and synovial CD4+ cells in juvenile arthritis. General study findings and limits: These blood cells shared more CDR3 sequences with synovium than bulk blood. Circulating pathogenic-like and bulk T cells looked alike by Vbeta family usage. Deeper sequencing increased measured overlap with synovial clonotypes.

Points on this clone: Its matching antigen is unknown.

Some clones are missing from TCRdb's copy, which holds only in-frame ones; the method was immunoSEQ multiplex PCR. The sample contains about 34,000 clones, around 95% of which appear only once. CDR1 is MNHEY, CDR2 SVGAGI, per germline. V was clipped by 2 bases and J by 0 bases, with 5 bases between them. This CDR3 contains 14 residues. Sequencing was performed on CD4+ T cells from blood. This receptor was taken from a human donor with juvenile idiopathic arthritis. The V and J genes are TRBV6-5 and TRBJ2-4; D call uncertain. The CDR3 region is CASSYGVAKNIQYF. DNA for the CDR3: TGTGCCAGCAGTTACGGAGTAGCCAAAAACATTCAGTACTTC.